A selection of T cell receptor beta chains follows, all from one sample in a study of blood T cell repertoires in COVID-19. Method: immunoSEQ multiplex PCR; TCRdb's copy keeps in-frame clones and lacks some. The repertoire holds approximately 130,000 clones, with 69% as singletons. Sample: peripheral blood. The origin of the receptors is a woman between 65 and 79 years old with acute or convalescent COVID-19. CDR3s leave out the opening cysteine and the closing phenylalanine or tryptophan.

J,length,V,CDR3
TRBJ1-6,13,TRBV7-8,ASSLASGTVSPLH
TRBJ2-5,14,TRBV5-5,ASSLATSGSAETQY
TRBJ1-5,12,TRBV19,ASRQGASNQPQH
TRBJ2-3,16,TRBV6-2/TRBV6-3,ASSPRTSGGLITDTQY
TRBJ2-7,13,TRBV3-1/TRBV3-2,ASSHTGMAPYEQY
TRBJ2-7,14,TRBV21-1,ASSKKKVQGPYEQY
TRBJ1-5,13,TRBV7-2,ASSLSPGGRQPQH
TRBJ1-6,13,TRBV5-4,ASSLEAGGPVPLH
TRBJ1-3,13,TRBV6-2/TRBV6-3,ASRPTGNSGNTIY
TRBJ2-7,14,TRBV7-6,ASSLGPARGTYEQY
TRBJ2-2,12,TRBV19,ASSISQNTGELF
TRBJ2-6,16,TRBV6-2/TRBV6-3,ASSYVTRRPSGANVLT
TRBJ1-5,13,TRBV7-9,ASSLAAILNQPQH
TRBJ2-3,11,TRBV9,ASSVVQTDTQY
TRBJ1-4,13,TRBV9,ASSVAANAGEKLF
TRBJ2-7,13,TRBV7-9,ASSSGTSSSYEQY
TRBJ1-3,14,TRBV2,ASSEGTGIKGNTIY
TRBJ2-7,12,TRBV9,ASSVEAYTYEQY
TRBJ1-1,13,TRBV5-1,ASSDFGGMNTEAF
TRBJ1-1,11,TRBV6-5,ASRVGQNTEAF
TRBJ2-5,11,TRBV5-4,ASSLGGEETQY
TRBJ1-5,13,TRBV6-6,ASSPPAGVNQPQH
TRBJ1-1,13,TRBV27,ASSLRAVMNTEAF
TRBJ2-3,15,TRBV10-3,ATSIGSGASSTDTQY
TRBJ2-3,14,TRBV28,ASSSPAGSGTDTQY
TRBJ1-1,13,TRBV7-9,ASSLVETQNTEAF
TRBJ2-5,12,TRBV7-2,ASSQTSYRETQY
TRBJ1-2,16,TRBV5-5,ASSPQAGQGASNYGYT
TRBJ2-1,16,TRBV10-3,AIRKSEEPTRSDNEQF
TRBJ2-5,11,TRBV12-3/TRBV12-4,ASSLILQETQY
TRBJ2-2,13,TRBV7-9,ASSLGSGGTGELF
TRBJ2-5,14,TRBV28,ASLGDDSSPPETQY
TRBJ1-4,10,TRBV30,AWSPFGEKLF
TRBJ2-1,11,TRBV19,ASRPTSGNEQF
TRBJ1-1,11,TRBV12-3/TRBV12-4,ASSLVADTEAF
TRBJ1-3,12,TRBV28,ASETRGSGNTIY
TRBJ1-5,12,TRBV27,ASSLRPGGQPQH
TRBJ2-1,11,TRBV19,ASSRLSGDEQF
TRBJ2-2,14,TRBV7-8,ASSSTGTGSTGELF
TRBJ1-4,15,TRBV4-2,ASSQEARGQANEKLF
TRBJ1-2,11,TRBV2,ASSEAMASGYT
TRBJ1-5,13,TRBV3-1/TRBV3-2,ASSSNEQFYQPQH